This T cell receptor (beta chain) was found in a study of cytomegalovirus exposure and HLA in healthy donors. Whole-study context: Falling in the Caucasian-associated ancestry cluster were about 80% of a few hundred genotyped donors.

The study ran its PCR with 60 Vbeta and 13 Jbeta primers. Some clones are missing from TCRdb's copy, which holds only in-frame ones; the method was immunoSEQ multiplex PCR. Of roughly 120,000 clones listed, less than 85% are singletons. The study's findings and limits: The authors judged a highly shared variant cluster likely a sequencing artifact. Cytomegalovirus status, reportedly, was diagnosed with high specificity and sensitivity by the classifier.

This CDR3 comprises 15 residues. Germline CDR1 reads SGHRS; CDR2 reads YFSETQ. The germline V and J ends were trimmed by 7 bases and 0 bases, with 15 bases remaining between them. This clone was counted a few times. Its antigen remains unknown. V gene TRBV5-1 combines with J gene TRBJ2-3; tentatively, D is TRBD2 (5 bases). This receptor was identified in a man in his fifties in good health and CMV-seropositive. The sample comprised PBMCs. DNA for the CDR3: TGCGCCAGCGCTTCGGGCGGGCTTAGCACAGATACGCAGTATTTT. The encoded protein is CASASGGLSTDTQYF. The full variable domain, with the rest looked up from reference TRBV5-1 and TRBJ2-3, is KAGVTQTPRYLIKTRGQQVTLSCSPISGHRSVSWYQQTPGQGLQFLFEYFSETQRNKGNFPGRFSGRQFSNSRSEMNVSTLELGDSALYLCASASGGLSTDTQYFGPGTRLTVL.